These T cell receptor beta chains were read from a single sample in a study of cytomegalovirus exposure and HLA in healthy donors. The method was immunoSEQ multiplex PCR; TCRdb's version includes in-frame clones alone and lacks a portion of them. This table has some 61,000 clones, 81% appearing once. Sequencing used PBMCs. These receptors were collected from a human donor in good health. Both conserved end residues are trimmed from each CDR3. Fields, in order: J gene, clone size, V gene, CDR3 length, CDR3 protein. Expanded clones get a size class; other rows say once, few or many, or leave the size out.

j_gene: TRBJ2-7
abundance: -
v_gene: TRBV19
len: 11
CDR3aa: ASSRTGGYEQY

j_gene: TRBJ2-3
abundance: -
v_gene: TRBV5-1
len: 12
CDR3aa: ASTSTGGADTQY

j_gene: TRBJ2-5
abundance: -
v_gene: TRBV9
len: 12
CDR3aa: ASSPGDFQRAQY

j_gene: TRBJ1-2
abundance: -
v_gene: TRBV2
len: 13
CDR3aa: ASSPTGQQGYGYT

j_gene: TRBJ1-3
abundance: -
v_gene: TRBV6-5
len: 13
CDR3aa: ASSQDRAAGNTIY

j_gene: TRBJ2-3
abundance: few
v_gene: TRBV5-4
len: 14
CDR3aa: ASSSASGDPTDTQY

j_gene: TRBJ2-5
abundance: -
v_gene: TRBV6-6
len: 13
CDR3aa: ASSPGTGGKKTQY

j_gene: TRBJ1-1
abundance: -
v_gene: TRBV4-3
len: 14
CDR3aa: ASSQEGGRAGSEAF

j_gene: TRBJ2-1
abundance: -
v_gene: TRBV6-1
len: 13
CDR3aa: ASSEGGGSYNEQF

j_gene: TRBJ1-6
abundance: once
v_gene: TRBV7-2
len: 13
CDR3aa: ASSLAGQTNSPLH

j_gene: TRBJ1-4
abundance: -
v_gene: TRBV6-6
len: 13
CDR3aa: ASSSVQGANEKLF

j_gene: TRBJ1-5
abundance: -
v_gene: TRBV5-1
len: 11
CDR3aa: ASSLELDQPQH

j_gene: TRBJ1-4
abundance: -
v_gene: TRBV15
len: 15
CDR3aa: ATSRPQPGGADEKLF

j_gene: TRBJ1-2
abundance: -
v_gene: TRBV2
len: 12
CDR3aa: ASSENLSNYGYT

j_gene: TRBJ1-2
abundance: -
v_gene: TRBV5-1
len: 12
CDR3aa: ASSDWDSAYGYT

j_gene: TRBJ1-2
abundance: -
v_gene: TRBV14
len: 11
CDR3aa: ASSRGGSLGYT

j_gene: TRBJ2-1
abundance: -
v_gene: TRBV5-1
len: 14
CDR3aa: ASSNLAGGRYNEQF

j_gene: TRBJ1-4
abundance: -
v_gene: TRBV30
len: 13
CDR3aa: AWSVSGQIWEKLF

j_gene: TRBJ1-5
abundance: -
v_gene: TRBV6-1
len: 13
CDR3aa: ASSELQGGWQPQH

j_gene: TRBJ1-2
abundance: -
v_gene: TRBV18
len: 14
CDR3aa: ASSPLGIDRGPGYT

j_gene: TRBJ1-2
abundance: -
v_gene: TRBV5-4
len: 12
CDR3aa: ASSQNPGLYGYT

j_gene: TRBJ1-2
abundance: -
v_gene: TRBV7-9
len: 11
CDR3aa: ASSPDRGSGYT

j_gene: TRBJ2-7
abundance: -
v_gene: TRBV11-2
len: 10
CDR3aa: ASRPPGYEQY

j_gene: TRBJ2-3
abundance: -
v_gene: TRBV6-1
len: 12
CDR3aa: ASSETRSGDTQY

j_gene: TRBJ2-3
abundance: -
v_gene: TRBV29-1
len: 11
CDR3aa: SVRTGGTDTQY

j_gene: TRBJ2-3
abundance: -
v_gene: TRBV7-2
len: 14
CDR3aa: ASSRGLAGRTDTQY

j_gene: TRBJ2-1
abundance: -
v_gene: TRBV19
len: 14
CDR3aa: ASSIPGQGARNEQF

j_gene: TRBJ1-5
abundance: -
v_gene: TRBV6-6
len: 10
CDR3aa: ASSRTVQPQH

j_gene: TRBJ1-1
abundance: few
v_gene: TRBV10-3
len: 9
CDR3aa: ATKLQGEAF

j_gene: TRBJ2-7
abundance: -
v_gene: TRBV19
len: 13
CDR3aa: ASRDEAGGVYEQY

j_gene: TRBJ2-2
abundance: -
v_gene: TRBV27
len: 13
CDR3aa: ASSSVGGKAGELF

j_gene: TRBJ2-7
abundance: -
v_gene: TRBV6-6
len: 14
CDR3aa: ASRELAGGSSYEQY

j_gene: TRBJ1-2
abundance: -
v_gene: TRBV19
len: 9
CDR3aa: ASSTRDSNT

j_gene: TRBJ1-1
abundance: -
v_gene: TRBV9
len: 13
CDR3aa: ASSATGGKNTEAF

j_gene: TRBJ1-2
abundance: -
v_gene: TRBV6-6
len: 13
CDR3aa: ASSYQPDRDYGYT

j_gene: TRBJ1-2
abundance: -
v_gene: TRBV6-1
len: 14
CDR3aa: ASSEVWTGAGYGYT